The text below deals with one T cell receptor (beta chain). These data belong to a study of PD-1 blockade in mismatch repair-deficient tumors. Assay used: immunoSEQ multiplex PCR; TCRdb lists only in-frame clones, some missing. The sample includes some 25,000 clones, less than 85% of them seen just once. Deletions cut 5 bases from V and 0 bases from J, with 19 bases between. The length of the CDR3 is 17 residues. Per germline, CDR1 MNHEY and CDR2 SMNVEV (reference sequence). The receptor comes from an adult with mismatch repair-deficient cancer. The chain has TRBV27 and TRBJ2-5; D not resolved. This specimen consisted of PBMCs, obtained before pembrolizumab treatment. In nucleotides, the CDR3 is TGTGCCAGCAGTGCCCCGTTGAGTGGCAGGAACCAAGAGACCCAGTACTTC. It encodes CASSAPLSGRNQETQYF.